A selection of T cell receptor beta chains follows, all from one sample in a study of molecular identifiers for immune sequencing clone quantification. TCRdb independently ran MiXCR on the PCR reads; one entry per CDR3 protein. In the table there are approximately 12,000 distinct CDR3 sequences, more than 15% of which are singletons. Sequenced: naive CD8+ T cells from blood, with Jurkat cell RNA spiked in. These receptors all come from a human donor in good health. Some libraries in this study had Jurkat cell RNA spiked in. CDR3s include the opening cysteine and the closing phenylalanine or tryptophan. A D gene is named only where the DNA matches it firmly. Clone size appears in some rows only: once, few, many, or a class for an expanded clone.

>TRBJ2-3|.|many|TRBV6-5
CASSYGAGIWDTQYF
TGTGCCAGCAGTTACGGGGCGGGAATTTGGGATACGCAGTATTTT
>TRBJ1-1|TRBD1|many|TRBV4-1
CASSPITGDYTEAFF
TGCGCCAGCAGCCCAATAACAGGGGATTACACTGAAGCTTTCTTT
>TRBJ1-1|.|many|TRBV20-1
CSARNDLRAFF
TGCAGTGCTAGGAACGACCTGAGGGCTTTCTTT
>TRBJ2-7|.|medium-sized|TRBV7-9
CASSFKERLAYEQYF
TGTGCCAGCAGCTTCAAGGAGAGGCTGGCCTACGAGCAGTACTTC
>TRBJ2-7|.|many|TRBV27
CASSSYIPDTLTYEQYF
TGTGCCAGCAGTTCTTACATTCCGGACACCTTAACCTACGAGCAGTACTTC
>TRBJ2-7|.|many|TRBV29-1
CSVVFDYEQYF
TGCAGCGTTGTTTTCGACTACGAGCAGTACTTC
>TRBJ2-2|TRBD2|many|TRBV27
CASSRGLAGITGELFF
TGTGCCAGCAGCCGCGGACTAGCGGGAATCACCGGGGAGCTGTTTTTT
>TRBJ2-1|TRBD2|medium-sized|TRBV25-1
CASRGTSGTEQFF
TGTGCCAGCAGGGGGACTAGCGGGACTGAGCAGTTCTTC
>TRBJ1-5|.|medium-sized|TRBV4-2
CASSLRIDGGQPQHF
TGTGCCAGCAGCCTCCGAATCGATGGGGGTCAGCCCCAGCATTTT
>TRBJ2-4|.|.|TRBV7-9
CASSPPAEKSIQYF
TGTGCCAGCAGCCCACCCGCGGAGAAAAGCATTCAGTACTTC
>TRBJ2-1|TRBD2|medium-sized|TRBV20-1
CSARGLADTENEQFF
TGCAGTGCTAGAGGACTAGCGGATACTGAGAATGAGCAGTTCTTC
>TRBJ2-7|TRBD2|many|TRBV6-2/TRBV6-3
CASSWTRSGEQYF
TGTGCCAGCAGTTGGACTAGGTCTGGGGAGCAGTACTTC
>TRBJ2-7|.|medium-sized|TRBV29-1
CSVEWGGNEQYF
TGCAGCGTTGAATGGGGAGGTAACGAGCAGTACTTC
>TRBJ2-7|TRBD1|many|TRBV14
CASSHQGPAQGYHEQYF
TGTGCCAGCAGCCACCAGGGCCCGGCACAGGGGTACCACGAGCAGTACTTC
>TRBJ2-7|.|many|TRBV3-2
CASSQDDGYEQYF
TGTGCCAGCAGCCAGGACGACGGATACGAGCAGTACTTC
>TRBJ2-2|TRBD2|medium-sized|TRBV29-1
CSVEAGGNWGTGELFF
TGCAGCGTTGAAGCGGGGGGGAATTGGGGCACCGGGGAGCTGTTTTTT
>TRBJ2-7|TRBD2|medium-sized|TRBV7-2
CASSATTSGIKYF
TGTGCCAGCAGCGCAACGACTAGCGGGATAAAGTACTTC
>TRBJ2-2|.|many|TRBV27
CASSPGRGGELFF
TGTGCCAGCAGTCCCGGCAGGGGAGGGGAGCTGTTTTTT
>TRBJ2-1|.|medium-sized|TRBV7-7
CASSRRADIHEQFF
TGTGCCAGCAGTCGCCGGGCGGACATCCATGAGCAGTTCTTC
>TRBJ1-1|.|medium-sized|TRBV7-2
CASSLAYWTANTEAFF
TGTGCCAGCAGCTTGGCTTACTGGACGGCCAACACTGAAGCTTTCTTT
>TRBJ2-3|.|many|TRBV24-1
CATSDLSEADTQYF
TGTGCCACCAGTGATTTGTCGGAGGCAGATACGCAGTATTTT
>TRBJ2-2|.|medium-sized|TRBV12-3/TRBV12-4
CASSFSIHQPNTGELFF
TGTGCCAGCAGTTTCAGCATCCACCAACCGAACACCGGGGAGCTGTTTTTT
>TRBJ2-1|.|medium-sized|TRBV9
CASSFWGSSYNEQFF
TGTGCCAGCAGCTTCTGGGGGAGCTCCTACAATGAGCAGTTCTTC
>TRBJ2-7|.|few|TRBV6-2/TRBV6-3
CASSYLAGAYEQYF
TGTGCCAGCAGTTACCTGGCAGGGGCCTACGAGCAGTACTTC
>TRBJ2-2|.|many|TRBV27
CASRTLLRNTGELFF
TGTGCCAGCAGGACTTTATTAAGAAACACCGGGGAGCTGTTTTTT
>TRBJ2-1|.|many|TRBV24-1
CATSVGDNEQFF
TGTGCCACCAGTGTAGGGGACAATGAGCAGTTCTTC
>TRBJ2-3|.|.|TRBV9
CASSVEGTPPGKDTQYF
TGTGCCAGCAGCGTAGAGGGGACACCACCGGGAAAAGATACGCAGTATTTT
>TRBJ2-5|.|medium-sized|TRBV5-1
CASSLVGFPETQYF
TGCGCCAGCAGCTTGGTGGGCTTCCCAGAGACCCAGTACTTC
>TRBJ2-3|.|many|TRBV11-3
CASSSGLTQYF
TGTGCCAGCAGCTCAGGACTAACGCAGTATTTT
>TRBJ2-2|.|many|TRBV12-3/TRBV12-4
CASSDSTGMGPAGELFF
TGTGCCAGCAGTGATTCGACAGGAATGGGACCTGCCGGGGAGCTGTTTTTT
>TRBJ2-5|TRBD1|many|TRBV15
CATSSGQGQETQYF
TGTGCCACCAGCAGTGGACAGGGCCAAGAGACCCAGTACTTC
>TRBJ2-1|.|many|TRBV5-1
CASSLIAGEQFF
TGCGCCAGCAGCTTAATAGCAGGGGAGCAGTTCTTC
>TRBJ1-2|.|medium-sized|TRBV5-1
CASSPTPGGSNYGYTF
TGCGCCAGCAGCCCGACTCCCGGGGGATCTAACTATGGCTACACCTTC